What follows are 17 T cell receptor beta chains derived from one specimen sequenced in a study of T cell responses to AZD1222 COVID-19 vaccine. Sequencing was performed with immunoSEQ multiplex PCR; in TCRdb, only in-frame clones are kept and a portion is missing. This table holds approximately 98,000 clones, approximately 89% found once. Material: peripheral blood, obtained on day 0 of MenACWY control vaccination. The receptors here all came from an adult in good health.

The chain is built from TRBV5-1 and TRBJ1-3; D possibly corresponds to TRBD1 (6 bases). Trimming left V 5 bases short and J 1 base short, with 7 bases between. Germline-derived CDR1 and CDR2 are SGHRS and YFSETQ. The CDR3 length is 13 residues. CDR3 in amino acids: CASRTGSGNTIYF. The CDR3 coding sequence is TGCGCCAGCAGGACAGGATCTGGAAACACCATATATTTT.

As DNA, the CDR3 is TGTGCCAGTACCATGACAGGGACCTCTGGAAACACCATATATTTT. Its protein product is CASTMTGTSGNTIYF. The chain carries TRBV19 and TRBJ1-3; 7 positions match TRBD1. Losses at the gene ends were 7 bases for V and 0 bases for J; bases not matched to a gene: 6. Germline values: CDR1 LNHDA, CDR2 SQIVND (reference sequence). CDR3 size: 15 residues.

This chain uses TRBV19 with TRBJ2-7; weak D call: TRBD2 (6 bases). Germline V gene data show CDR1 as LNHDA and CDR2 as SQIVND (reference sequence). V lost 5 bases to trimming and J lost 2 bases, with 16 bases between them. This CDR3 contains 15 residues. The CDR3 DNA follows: TGTGCCAGTAGTGGACTGGAGGGACCCGCCTACGAGCAGTACTTC. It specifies CASSGLEGPAYEQYF. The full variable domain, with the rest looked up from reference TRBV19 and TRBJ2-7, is DGGITQSPKYLFRKEGQNVTLSCEQNLNHDAMYWYRQDPGQGLRLIYYSQIVNDFQKGDIAEGYSVSREKKESFPLTVTSAQKNPTAFYLCASSGLEGPAYEQYFGPGTRLTVT.

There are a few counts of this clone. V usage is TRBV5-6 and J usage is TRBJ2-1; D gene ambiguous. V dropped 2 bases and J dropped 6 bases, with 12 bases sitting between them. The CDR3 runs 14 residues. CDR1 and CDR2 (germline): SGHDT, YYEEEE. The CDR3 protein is CASSFGQVGNEQFF. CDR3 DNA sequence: TGTGCCAGCAGCTTCGGGCAGGTTGGCAATGAGCAGTTCTTC. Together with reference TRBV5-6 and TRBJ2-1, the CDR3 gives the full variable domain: DAGVTQSPTHLIKTRGQQVTLRCSPKSGHDTVSWYQQALGQGPQFIFQYYEEEERQRGNFPDRFSGHQFPNYSSELNVNALLLGDSALYLCASSFGQVGNEQFFGPGTRLTVL.

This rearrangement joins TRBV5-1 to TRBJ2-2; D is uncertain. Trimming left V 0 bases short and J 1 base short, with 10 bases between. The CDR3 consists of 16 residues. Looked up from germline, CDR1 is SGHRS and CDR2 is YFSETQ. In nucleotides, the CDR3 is TGCGCCAGCAGCTTGGCCCTTGTTGGGAACACCGGGGAGCTGTTTTTT. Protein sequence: CASSLALVGNTGELFF.

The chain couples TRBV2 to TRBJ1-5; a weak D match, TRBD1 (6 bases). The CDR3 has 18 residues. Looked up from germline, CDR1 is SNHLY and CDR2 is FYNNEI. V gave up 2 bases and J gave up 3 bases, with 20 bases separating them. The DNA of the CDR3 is TGTGCCAGCAGTGAAAATTCATGGACAGACGTTTCCAATCAGCCCCAGCATTTT. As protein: CASSENSWTDVSNQPQHF.

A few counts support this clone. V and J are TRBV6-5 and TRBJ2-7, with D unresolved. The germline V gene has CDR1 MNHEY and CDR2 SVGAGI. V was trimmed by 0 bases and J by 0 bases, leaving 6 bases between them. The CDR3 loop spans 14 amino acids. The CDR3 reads CASSYSPNSYEQYF. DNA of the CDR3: TGTGCCAGCAGTTACTCGCCGAACTCCTACGAGCAGTACTTC.

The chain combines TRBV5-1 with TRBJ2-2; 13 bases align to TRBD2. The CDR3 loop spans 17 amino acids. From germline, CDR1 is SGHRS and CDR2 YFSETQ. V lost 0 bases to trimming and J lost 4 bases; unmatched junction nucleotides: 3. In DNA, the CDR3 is TGCGCCAGCAGCTTGGAACTAGCGGGGGGGCCCACCGGGGAGCTGTTTTTT. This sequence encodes CASSLELAGGPTGELFF.

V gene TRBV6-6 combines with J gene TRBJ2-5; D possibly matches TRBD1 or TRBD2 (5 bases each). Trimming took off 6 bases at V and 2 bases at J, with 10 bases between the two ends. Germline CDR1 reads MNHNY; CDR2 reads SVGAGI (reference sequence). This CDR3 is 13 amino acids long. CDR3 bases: TGTGCCAGCAGCCGGGGCTTACAAGAGACCCAGTACTTC. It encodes CASSRGLQETQYF.

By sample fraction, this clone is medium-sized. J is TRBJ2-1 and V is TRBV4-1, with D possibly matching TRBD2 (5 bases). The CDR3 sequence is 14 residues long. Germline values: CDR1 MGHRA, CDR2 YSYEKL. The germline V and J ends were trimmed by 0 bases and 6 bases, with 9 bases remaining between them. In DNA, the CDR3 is TGCGCCAGCAGCCAAGATCGGGGAACCAATGAGCAGTTCTTC. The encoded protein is CASSQDRGTNEQFF.

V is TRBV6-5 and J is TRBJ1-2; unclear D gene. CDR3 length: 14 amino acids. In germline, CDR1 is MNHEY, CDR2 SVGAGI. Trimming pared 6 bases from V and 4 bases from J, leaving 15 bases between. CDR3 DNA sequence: TGTGCCAGCAGCATACCGACCGGATCCTATGGCTACACCTTC. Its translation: CASSIPTGSYGYTF.

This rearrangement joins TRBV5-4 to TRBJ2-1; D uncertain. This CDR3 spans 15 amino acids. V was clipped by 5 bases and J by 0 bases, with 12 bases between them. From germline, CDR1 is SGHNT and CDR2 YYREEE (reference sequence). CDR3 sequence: CASSPDSYSYNEQFF. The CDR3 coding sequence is TGTGCCAGCAGTCCCGACTCATACTCCTACAATGAGCAGTTCTTC. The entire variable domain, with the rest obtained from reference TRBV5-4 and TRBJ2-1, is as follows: ETGVTQSPTHLIKTRGQQVTLRCSSQSGHNTVSWYQQALGQGPQFIFQYYREEENGRGNFPPRFSGLQFPNYSSELNVNALELDDSALYLCASSPDSYSYNEQFFGPGTRLTVL.

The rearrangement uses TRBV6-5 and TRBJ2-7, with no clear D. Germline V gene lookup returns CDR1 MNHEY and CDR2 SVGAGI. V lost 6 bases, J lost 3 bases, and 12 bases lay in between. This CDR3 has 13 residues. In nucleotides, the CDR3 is TGTGCCAGCAGCCGTAGTGGGGTCTACGAGCAGTACTTC. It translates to CASSRSGVYEQYF.

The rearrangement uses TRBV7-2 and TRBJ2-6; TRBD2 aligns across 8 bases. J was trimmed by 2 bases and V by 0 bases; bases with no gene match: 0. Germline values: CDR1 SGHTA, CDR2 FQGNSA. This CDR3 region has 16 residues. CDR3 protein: CASSLARGAGANVLTF. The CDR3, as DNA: TGTGCCAGCAGCTTAGCGCGGGGGGCTGGGGCCAACGTCCTGACTTTC.

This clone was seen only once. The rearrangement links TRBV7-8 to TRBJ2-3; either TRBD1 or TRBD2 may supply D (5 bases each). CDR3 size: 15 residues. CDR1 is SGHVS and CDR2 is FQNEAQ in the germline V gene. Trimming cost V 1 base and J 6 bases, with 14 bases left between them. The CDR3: CASSLDARGDDTQYF. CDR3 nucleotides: TGTGCCAGCAGCTTAGACGCCAGAGGGGACGATACGCAGTATTTT.

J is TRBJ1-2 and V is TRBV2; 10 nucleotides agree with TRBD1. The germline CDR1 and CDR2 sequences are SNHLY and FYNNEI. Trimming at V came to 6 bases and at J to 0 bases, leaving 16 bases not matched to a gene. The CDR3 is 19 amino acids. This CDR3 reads CASSLSTRDRGVSNYGYTF. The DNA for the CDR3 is TGTGCCAGCAGCCTCTCAACCCGGGACAGGGGAGTGTCTAACTATGGCTACACCTTC. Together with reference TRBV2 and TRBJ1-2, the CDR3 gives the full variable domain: EPEVTQTPSHQVTQMGQEVILRCVPISNHLYFYWYRQILGQKVEFLVSFYNNEISEKSEIFDDQFSVERPDGSNFTLKIRSTKLEDSAMYFCASSLSTRDRGVSNYGYTFGSGTRLTVV.

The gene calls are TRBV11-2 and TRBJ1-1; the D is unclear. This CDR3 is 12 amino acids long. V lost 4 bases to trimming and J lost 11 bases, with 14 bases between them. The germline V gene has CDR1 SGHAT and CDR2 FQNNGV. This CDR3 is CASSSQHAGAFF. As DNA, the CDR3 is TGTGCCAGCAGCTCCCAACACGCGGGGGCTTTCTTT.